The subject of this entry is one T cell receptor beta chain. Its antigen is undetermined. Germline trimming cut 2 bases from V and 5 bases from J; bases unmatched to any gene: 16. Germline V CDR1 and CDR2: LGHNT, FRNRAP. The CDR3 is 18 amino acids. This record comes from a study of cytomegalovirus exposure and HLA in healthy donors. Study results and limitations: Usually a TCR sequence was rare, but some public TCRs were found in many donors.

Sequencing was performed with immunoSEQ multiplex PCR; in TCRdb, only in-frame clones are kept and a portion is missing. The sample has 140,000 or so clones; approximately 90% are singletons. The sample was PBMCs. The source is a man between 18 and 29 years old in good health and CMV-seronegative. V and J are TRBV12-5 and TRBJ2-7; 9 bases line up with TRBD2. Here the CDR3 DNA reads TGTGCTAGTGGTTTGAAATTGTCTGCGGGAGGGCCCGTACACGAGCAGTACGTC. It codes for CASGLKLSAGGPVHEQYV.